These T cell receptor beta chains were read from a single sample in a study of shared clonotypes between healthy human individuals. Repertoires were generated with immunoSEQ multiplex PCR, while TCRdb's copy carries only in-frame clones and drops some. The profile covers 2 million to 2.5 million clones, with 90% to 95% appearing a single time and around 1.7% taken by the ten largest. The specimen was naive CD8+ T cells from PBMCs. The receptors stem from a young man in good health. Some clones in this sample may be carry-over from other donors' samples. CDR3s include the opening cysteine and the closing phenylalanine or tryptophan. D genes are given only for firm matches. Only part of the rows carry a size: once, few, many, or a class if the clone is expanded.

d_call	v_call	clone_size	j_call	cdr3_nt	cdr3_aa
-	TRBV27	-	TRBJ1-2	TGTGCCAGCAGTGCCCTAGGACAGAACTATGGCTACACCTTC	CASSALGQNYGYTF
-	TRBV4-2	-	TRBJ2-7	TGTGCCAGCAGCCAAGAGGTAGCGGCCTACGAGCAGTACTTC	CASSQEVAAYEQYF
TRBD1	TRBV2	-	TRBJ1-5	TGTGCCAGCAGGAGGGGGACAGGGAACAATCAGCCCCAGCATTTT	CASRRGTGNNQPQHF
TRBD2	TRBV5-8	-	TRBJ2-1	TGTGCCAGCAGCTTACTAGCGACACGGGAGCAGTTCTTC	CASSLLATREQFF
-	TRBV19	-	TRBJ2-2	TGTGCCAGTAGTATCTGGACCCTGAACACCGGGGAGCTGTTTTTT	CASSIWTLNTGELFF
TRBD1	TRBV4-3	-	TRBJ1-1	TGCGCCAGCAGCCCACAGGGGGGGACTGAAGCTTTCTTT	CASSPQGGTEAFF
TRBD2	TRBV28	once	TRBJ2-2	TGTGCCAGCAGTTTAAGCGGGACCGCGAACACCGGGGAGCTGTTTTTT	CASSLSGTANTGELFF
-	TRBV2	-	TRBJ1-3	TGTGCCAGCAGTGAAGTGGAGGCGGTCTCTGGAAACACCATATATTTT	CASSEVEAVSGNTIYF
-	TRBV9	-	TRBJ2-1	TGTGCCAGCAGCGTAGAAGGCAGGGTTAGTAATGAGCAGTTCTTC	CASSVEGRVSNEQFF
TRBD1	TRBV6-5	-	TRBJ2-7	TGTGCCAGCAGCCCCAGACAGGGGGCGGGAGAGCAGTACTTC	CASSPRQGAGEQYF
-	TRBV15	-	TRBJ1-1	TGTGCCACCAGCAGAGCAGAGTACACTGAAGCTTTCTTT	CATSRAEYTEAFF
-	TRBV4-1	-	TRBJ2-2	TGCGCCAGCAGCCAAGATCGTAACAGGGAAAACACCGGGGAGCTGTTTTTT	CASSQDRNRENTGELFF
-	TRBV28	-	TRBJ2-7	TGTGCCAGCAGAGACACGGATCAGGGCTACGAGCAGTACTTC	CASRDTDQGYEQYF
TRBD1	TRBV9	-	TRBJ1-4	TGTGCCAGCAGCTCCGGGACAGGGGACCGCTCTAATGAAAAACTGTTTTTT	CASSSGTGDRSNEKLFF
TRBD1	TRBV7-9	-	TRBJ2-1	TGTGCCAGCAGCGACCCCCGGACAGGGAAAGGAGGTGAGCAGTTCTTC	CASSDPRTGKGGEQFF
-	TRBV2	-	TRBJ2-1	TGTGCCAGCAGTGTCGAAACCACAGGATCCTCCTACAATGAGCAGTTCTTC	CASSVETTGSSYNEQFF
-	TRBV18	-	TRBJ2-2	TGTGCCAGCTCACTTCTGAGGTACTGGCGTCAGGGACAATCCGGGGAGCTGTTTTTT	CASSLLRYWRQGQSGELFF
-	TRBV5-8	-	TRBJ2-7	TGTGCCCAGATTAGAAAGGACGGCAACTACGAGCAGTACTTC	CAQIRKDGNYEQYF
-	TRBV6-5	-	TRBJ2-2	TGTGCCAGCAAAATAAGGGGCGCCGGGGAGCTGTTTTTT	CASKIRGAGELFF
TRBD2	TRBV29-1	-	TRBJ2-3	TGCAGCGTTGAATTTGGGACTACGATCCCAGATACGCAGTATTTT	CSVEFGTTIPDTQYF
-	TRBV5-1	-	TRBJ1-1	TGCGCCAGCAGCGAATCCTCTTATAGTTTCAACACTGAAGCTTTCTTT	CASSESSYSFNTEAFF
TRBD1	TRBV6-1	-	TRBJ2-7	TGTGCCAGCAGGGAAGAACCGGGACAGGGGCTCTACGAGCAGTACTTC	CASREEPGQGLYEQYF
TRBD2	TRBV11-3	-	TRBJ2-3	TGTGCCAGCAGCTTAAGGATAGCGGGAGGGTTAAATACGCAGTATTTT	CASSLRIAGGLNTQYF
-	TRBV9	-	TRBJ1-2	TGTGCCAGCAGCGGCTTCTATGGCTACACCTTC	CASSGFYGYTF
-	TRBV27	-	TRBJ2-1	TGTGCCAGCAGTTTAACACGGATGTACAATGAGCAGTTCTTC	CASSLTRMYNEQFF
-	TRBV27	-	TRBJ2-7	TGTGCCAGCGGATTAAAACACAGCTACTCCTACGAGCAGTACTTC	CASGLKHSYSYEQYF
-	TRBV13	once	TRBJ2-1	TGTGCCAGCAGCTTAGGGAGCTCCTACAATGAGCAGTTCTTC	CASSLGSSYNEQFF
TRBD2	TRBV27	-	TRBJ2-1	TGTGCCAGCAGTTTATTAGCCCACTGGGAGGGCACCTACAATGAGCAGTTCTTC	CASSLLAHWEGTYNEQFF
-	TRBV9	-	TRBJ2-7	TGTGCCAGCGAGGGGCCGAGCTCCTACGAGCAGTACTTC	CASEGPSSYEQYF
-	TRBV11-1	-	TRBJ2-7	TGTGCCAGCAGCTTTTCGACAGGAGATGCCTACGAGCAGTACTTC	CASSFSTGDAYEQYF
-	TRBV18	-	TRBJ2-1	TGTGCCAGCTCACCGACTAAGCGAAACAATGAGCAGTTCTTC	CASSPTKRNNEQFF
-	TRBV6-5	-	TRBJ2-7	TGTGCCAGCAGTTACTCGACTGGGAACGAGCAGTACTTC	CASSYSTGNEQYF
-	TRBV7-8	-	TRBJ2-7	TGTGCCAGCAGCTCCGGACTGGGCGGGGAGCAGTACTTC	CASSSGLGGEQYF
-	TRBV19	-	TRBJ2-7	TGTGCCAGTAGTGCGGCCTCATCCTACGAGCAGTACTTC	CASSAASSYEQYF
-	TRBV7-9	-	TRBJ1-2	TGTGCCAGCAGTAGACCCACCGGGCTGATCTATGGCTACACCTTC	CASSRPTGLIYGYTF
TRBD1	TRBV9	-	TRBJ2-5	TGTGCCAGCAGCGTAGTTGGGACAGGGCTAGAGACCCAGTACTTC	CASSVVGTGLETQYF
-	TRBV27	-	TRBJ1-5	TGTGCCAGCAGTGTGGGGGATAGCAATCAGCCCCAGCATTTT	CASSVGDSNQPQHF
TRBD2	TRBV9	-	TRBJ2-1	TGTGCCAGCAGCGTCCTAGCGGGCGTAAGCTACTACAATGAGCAGTTCTTC	CASSVLAGVSYYNEQFF
TRBD2	TRBV10-3	-	TRBJ2-2	TGTGCCATCAGTGTGGTACTAGCGGACAACACCGGGGAGCTGTTTTTT	CAISVVLADNTGELFF
-	TRBV4-3	-	TRBJ1-1	TGCGCCAGCAGCCAAGGGGCCCGCCTTCCTGAAGCTTTCTTT	CASSQGARLPEAFF